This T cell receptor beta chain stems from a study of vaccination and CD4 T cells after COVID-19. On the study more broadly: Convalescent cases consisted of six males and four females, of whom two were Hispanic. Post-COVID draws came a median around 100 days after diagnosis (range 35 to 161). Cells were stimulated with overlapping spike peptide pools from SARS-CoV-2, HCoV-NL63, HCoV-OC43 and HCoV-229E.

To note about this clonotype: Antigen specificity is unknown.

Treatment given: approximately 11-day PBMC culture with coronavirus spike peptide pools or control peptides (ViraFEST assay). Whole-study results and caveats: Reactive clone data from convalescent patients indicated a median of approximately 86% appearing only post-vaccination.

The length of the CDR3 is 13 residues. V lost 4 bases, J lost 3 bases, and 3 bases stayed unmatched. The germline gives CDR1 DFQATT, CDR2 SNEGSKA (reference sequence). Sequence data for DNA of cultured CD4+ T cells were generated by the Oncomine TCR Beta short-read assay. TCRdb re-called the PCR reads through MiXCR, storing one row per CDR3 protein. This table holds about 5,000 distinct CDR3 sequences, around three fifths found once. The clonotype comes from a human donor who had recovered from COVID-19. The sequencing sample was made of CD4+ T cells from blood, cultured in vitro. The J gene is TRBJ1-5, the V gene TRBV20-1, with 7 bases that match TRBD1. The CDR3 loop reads CSATGGFNQPQHF. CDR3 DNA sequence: TGCAGTGCTACAGGGGGGTTCAATCAGCCCCAGCATTTT.